These T cell receptor beta chains were read from a single sample in a study of OX40 agonist ivuxolimab in advanced cancers. The protocol was immunoSEQ multiplex PCR, while the TCRdb copy is restricted to in-frame clones and leaves out a portion. The table has roughly 87,000 clones, 91% seen once; the top ten hold 8.4%. Specimen: CD4+ or CD8+ T cells sorted from blood, collected in a trial of the OX40 agonist ivuxolimab. The receptors were sampled from an adult with an advanced solid tumor such as melanoma, head and neck, liver or kidney cancer. Both conserved end residues are trimmed from each CDR3.

j_call,v_call,cdr3_aa
TRBJ1-1,TRBV19,ASSLGANTEAF
TRBJ1-4,TRBV13,ASSPLTGPEKLF
TRBJ2-7,TRBV15,ATSRDGDEQY
TRBJ2-1,TRBV4-3,ASSQVVKGLEQF
TRBJ2-1,TRBV27,ASSLPPGASGRASYNEQF
TRBJ2-1,TRBV30,AWDRLGNEQF
TRBJ1-1,TRBV4-1,ASSPQGGSSEAF
TRBJ2-3,TRBV15,ATSRPPDRQHTDTQY
TRBJ2-3,TRBV19,ASSSGLAGSPSTDTQY
TRBJ1-3,TRBV7-9,ASSLVTLASGNTIY
TRBJ2-7,TRBV14,ASSQGPPYEQY
TRBJ1-1,TRBV7-6,ASSSLRGTNTEAF
TRBJ2-2,TRBV5-4,ASSWTSTGELF
TRBJ2-1,TRBV9,ASSVGRLGWADEQF
TRBJ2-3,TRBV6-1,ASSEAPPGLARGDTQY
TRBJ2-2,TRBV28,ATGGGLVVTGELF
TRBJ2-3,TRBV4-3,ASSQRGTDTQY
TRBJ2-6,TRBV30,AWSGPPRGAIVTSGANVLT
TRBJ2-1,TRBV6-5,ASSYEGAQIDEQF
TRBJ1-1,TRBV11-2,ASSFDTGQMNTEAF
TRBJ1-2,TRBV15,ATSDGTSYGYT
TRBJ2-7,TRBV6-5,ASQPRSSSEQY
TRBJ2-1,TRBV30,AWSSLAYNEQF
TRBJ2-1,TRBV4-2,ASSQEGGESYNEQF
TRBJ1-5,TRBV7-9,ASSLGSGLHNQPQH
TRBJ1-1,TRBV4-1,ASSQDAEAF
TRBJ2-7,TRBV30,AWSSGRGYEQY
TRBJ1-6,TRBV5-1,ASSLGRDREKSSYNSPLH
TRBJ1-5,TRBV6-6,ASIQGRPRGQPQH
TRBJ2-1,TRBV4-1,ASSQARGSEIPAHNEQF
TRBJ2-2,TRBV25-1,ASSGGGELF
TRBJ2-1,TRBV6-6,ASSFIGEQF
TRBJ1-5,TRBV19,ASSSRVRQPQH
TRBJ2-1,TRBV5-4,ASSLGSGLAGVEQF
TRBJ2-7,TRBV7-9,ASSSTYEQY
TRBJ1-5,TRBV5-6,ASSLGADQPQH
TRBJ1-5,TRBV30,AWSGPGGREPNQPQH
TRBJ2-1,TRBV27,ASSFGGEQF
TRBJ1-3,TRBV28,ASSTNTGATGNTIY
TRBJ1-4,TRBV19,ASSPTNEKLF
TRBJ2-3,TRBV7-9,ASSPQDRDTQY
TRBJ2-7,TRBV4-1,ASSQEQVGYEQY
TRBJ1-6,TRBV30,AWETNTNSPLH
TRBJ1-1,TRBV19,ASSNQSTNTEAF
TRBJ2-7,TRBV5-6,ASSLYSSYEQY
TRBJ1-2,TRBV7-8,ASSSSTGVYGYT
TRBJ2-1,TRBV28,ASSLFSYNEQF
TRBJ2-3,TRBV9,ASSADTDTQY
TRBJ1-5,TRBV6-5,ASSYSAGDGNQPQH
TRBJ1-3,TRBV2,ASTALGEGASGNTIY
TRBJ1-5,TRBV28,AARDSLESQPQH